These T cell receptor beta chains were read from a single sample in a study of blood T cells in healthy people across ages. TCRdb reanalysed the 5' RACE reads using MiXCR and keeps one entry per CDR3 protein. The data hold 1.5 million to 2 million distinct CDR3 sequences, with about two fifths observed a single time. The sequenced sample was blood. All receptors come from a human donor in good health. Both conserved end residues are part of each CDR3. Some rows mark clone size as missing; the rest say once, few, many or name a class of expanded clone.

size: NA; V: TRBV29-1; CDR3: CSVGVSGGHGYTF
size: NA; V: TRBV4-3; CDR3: CASSQDTEGTNYGYTF
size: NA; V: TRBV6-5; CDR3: CASSYVRGRGEQYF
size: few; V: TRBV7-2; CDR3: CASSLVLGDTQYF
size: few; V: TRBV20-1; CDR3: CSAYDPDSPTYEQYF
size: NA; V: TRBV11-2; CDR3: CASSLLSPLLGTQYF
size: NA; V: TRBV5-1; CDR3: CASNMGRTTQETQYF
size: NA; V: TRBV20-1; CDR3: CSAREVAGRVNEQFF
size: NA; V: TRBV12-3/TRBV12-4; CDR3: CASTLEGTGVGEQYF
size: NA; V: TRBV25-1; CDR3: CASSEGDTYGYTF
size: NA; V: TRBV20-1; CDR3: CSARDPGGRVEAFF
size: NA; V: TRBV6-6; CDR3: CASSSSRQGSSYEQYF
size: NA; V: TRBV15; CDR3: CATSREVRQNYGYTF
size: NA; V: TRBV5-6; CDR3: CASSSWDGYGYTF
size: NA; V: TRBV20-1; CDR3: CSAIGLAGNEQFF
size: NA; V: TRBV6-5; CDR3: CASSYSSGRSPEAFF
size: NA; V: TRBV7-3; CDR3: CASSQGRVATNEKLFF
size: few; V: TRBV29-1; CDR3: CSVVPSGAQETQYF
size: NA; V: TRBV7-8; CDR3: CASTEARTNQPQHF
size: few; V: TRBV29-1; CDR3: CSVDGPRLHGEQFF
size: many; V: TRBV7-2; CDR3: CASSLGPDYGYTF
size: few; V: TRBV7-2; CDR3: CASSLRVGDFEAFF
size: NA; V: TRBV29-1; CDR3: CSVEDLIGAHSYNEQFF
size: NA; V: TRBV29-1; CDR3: CSVVSGRVVTEAFF
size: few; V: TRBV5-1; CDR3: CASSLEQHQETQYF
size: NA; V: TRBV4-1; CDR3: CASSQDPRAGYGYTF
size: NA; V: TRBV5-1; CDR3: CASSSVVALMNTEAFF
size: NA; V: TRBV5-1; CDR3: CASSLGSGDPGETQYF
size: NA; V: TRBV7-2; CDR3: CASRLGVTGTEAFF
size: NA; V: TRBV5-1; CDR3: CASSLSPGNSPLHF
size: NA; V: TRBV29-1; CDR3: CSALGLNTEAFF
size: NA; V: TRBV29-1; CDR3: CSVEDRQVNSYNEQFF
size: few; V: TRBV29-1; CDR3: CSGARQGDTEAFF
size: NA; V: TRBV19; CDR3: CASRLQGDGQPQHF
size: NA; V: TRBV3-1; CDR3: CASSYTNNYSEQFF
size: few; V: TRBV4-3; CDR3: CASSQEWGGRPSSYNEQFF
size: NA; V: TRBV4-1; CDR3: CASSQITSGGGRYEQYF
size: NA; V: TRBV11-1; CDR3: CASAGGATEAFF
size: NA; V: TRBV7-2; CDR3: CASSPTRSLNNEQFF
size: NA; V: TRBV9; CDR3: CASSPMGVASGVQETQYF
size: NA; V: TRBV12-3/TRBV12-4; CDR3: CASSTGTGVSYGYTF
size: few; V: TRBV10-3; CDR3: CAISGGAEAKNIQYF
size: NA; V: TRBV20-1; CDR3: CSARDPNGQPQHF
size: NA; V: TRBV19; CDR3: CATEIGQFF
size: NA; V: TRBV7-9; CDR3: CTSSSRQGGMTEQFF
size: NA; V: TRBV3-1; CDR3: CASSPKTRGSPTDTQYF
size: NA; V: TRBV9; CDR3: CASSVEPLNTEAFF
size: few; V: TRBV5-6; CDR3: CASSLGTGDVTDTQYF